The clone carrying this TCR beta chain was seen only once. What it recognizes is unknown. These data come from a study of cytomegalovirus exposure and HLA in healthy donors. Study at large: Falling in the Caucasian-associated ancestry cluster were approximately 84% of 398 genotyped donors. Study findings and constraints: The authors considered a cluster of highly shared sequence variants likely to be a sequencing artifact. A few CMV-associated chains were confirmed in vitro to be specific for CMV antigens. Associated with cytomegalovirus, according to the listing, were 150 to 200 TCR beta chains.

This CDR3 contains 14 residues. Per germline, CDR1 MGHRA and CDR2 YSYEKL. The trim removed 0 bases at V and 15 bases at J, leaving 4 bases unmatched. In the PCR, 60 Vbeta and 13 Jbeta primers were used. Profiling relied on immunoSEQ multiplex PCR, and the TCRdb table lists in-frame clones only, not all of them. Here the sample spans 130,000 or so clones, about 80% being singletons. The source material was PBMCs. This receptor was identified in a woman aged 40 to 50 in good health and CMV-seronegative. The chain couples TRBV4-1 to TRBJ2-1; 14 positions agree with TRBD2. CDR3 in DNA: TGCGCCAGCAGCCAAGAGACTAGCGGGAGGGTTGGGTTCTTC. The encoded protein is CASSQETSGRVGFF.